The 21 T cell receptor beta chains below come from one sample, sequenced in a study of beta chain features in type 1 diabetes. Antigens for these TCRs are unknown. General study results and limits: Type 1 diabetes patients had TCRB CDR3s that were shorter (moderately but significantly so) in all four CD4+ subsets.

Investigators reverse transcribed all isolated RNA, so they sequenced expressed TCRB transcripts. Clones were read by immunoSEQ multiplex PCR, and TCRdb kept only the in-frame ones, dropping some. Of 15,000 to 17,000 clones listed, roughly 69% are singletons. The sample was Tregs from blood. The receptors shown here come from a man aged 25 to 40 with type 1 diabetes.

The V gene is TRBV2, the J gene TRBJ1-5, with 10 bases matching TRBD1. The germline V gene encodes CDR1 SNHLY and CDR2 FYNNEI. The CDR3 length is 16 residues. Unmatched junction bases numbered 8, after V lost 4 bases and J lost 5 bases. The CDR3 sequence: CASSGQGARADQPQHF. The CDR3 DNA reads as TGTGCCAGCAGTGGACAGGGGGCTAGGGCTGATCAGCCCCAGCATTTT.

This clone has a handful of counts. The chain links TRBV18 to TRBJ1-1, with D unclear. This CDR3 has 13 amino acids. CDR1 is KGHSH, CDR2 LQKENI, per germline. Trimming shortened V by 2 bases and J by 0 bases, and 4 bases separated the two germline ends. The CDR3 region is CASSPGLNTEAFF. The CDR3 DNA reads TGTGCCAGCTCACCAGGGCTGAACACTGAAGCTTTCTTT.

The J gene is TRBJ1-2, the V gene TRBV5-1; D is ambiguous. The CDR3 is 13 amino acids. The germline gives CDR1 SGHRS, CDR2 YFSETQ. With 0 bases removed from V and 7 bases from J, the gap between germline ends came to 10 bases. CDR3 protein: CASSLEALGGYTF. CDR3 coding DNA: TGCGCCAGCAGCTTGGAAGCTCTAGGTGGCTACACCTTC.

The V call is TRBV11-2, the J call TRBJ2-1, with a possible D match to TRBD2 (5 bases). Per the germline V gene, CDR1 is SGHAT and CDR2 is FQNNGV. V lost 1 base and J lost 4, with 11 bases in between. The CDR3 spans 15 residues. CDR3 sequence: CASSLGTQKYNEQFF. DNA for the CDR3: TGTGCCAGCAGCTTAGGGACTCAGAAGTACAATGAGCAGTTCTTC.

This chain uses TRBV7-3 with TRBJ1-2; no firm D call. Trimming took off 0 bases at V and 6 bases at J, with 17 bases between the two ends. The CDR3 covers 16 residues. The germline V gene has CDR1 SGHTA and CDR2 FQGTGA. CDR3 protein: CASSLTPAAAAHGYTF. The DNA for the CDR3 is TGTGCCAGCAGCTTAACTCCCGCGGCTGCAGCGCATGGCTACACCTTC.

The chain couples TRBV19 to TRBJ2-5; no clear D gene. With 7 bases removed from V and 1 base from J, the gap between germline ends came to 13 bases. The CDR3 is 14 amino acids. Per the germline V gene, CDR1 is LNHDA and CDR2 is SQIVND (reference sequence). DNA of the CDR3: TGTGCCAGTACCCCGCGGAGAGGCCAAGAGACCCAGTACTTC. Translating gives CASTPRRGQETQYF.

V and J are TRBV28 and TRBJ2-1; D might be TRBD1 (6 bases). The ends were cut back, 4 bases at V and 0 bases at J, with 10 bases in the middle. Per germline, CDR1 MDHEN and CDR2 SYDVKM. The CDR3 runs to 15 residues. CDR3 protein: CASSWTASSYNEQFF. CDR3 sequence (DNA): TGTGCCAGCAGTTGGACAGCAAGCTCCTACAATGAGCAGTTCTTC. The whole variable domain, filled in from reference TRBV28 and TRBJ2-1, reads DVKVTQSSRYLVKRTGEKVFLECVQDMDHENMFWYRQDPGLGLRLIYFSYDVKMKEKGDIPEGYSVSREKKERFSLILESASTNQTSMYLCASSWTASSYNEQFFGPGTRLTVL.

This sequence joins TRBV5-1 and TRBJ2-1; 7 bases are a match to TRBD2. The length of the CDR3 is 15 residues. CDR1 and CDR2 (germline): SGHRS, YFSETQ. J was trimmed by 2 bases and V by 5 bases; bases with no gene match: 7. The CDR3: CASSIAGVPYNEQFF. The CDR3 nucleotides are TGCGCCAGCAGTATCGCGGGGGTACCCTACAATGAGCAGTTCTTC.

The CDR3: CASSISSGTFQETQYF. CDR3 bases: TGTGCCAGTAGTATCAGCAGTGGGACTTTCCAAGAGACCCAGTACTTC. The genes are TRBV19 and TRBJ2-5; the D gene is possibly TRBD2 (6 bases). Trimming cost V 3 bases and J 1 base, with 15 bases left between them. The germline CDR1 and CDR2 sequences are LNHDA and SQIVND (reference sequence). The CDR3 is 16 residues long.

This clone has more than one count but fewer than ten. The V call is TRBV7-2, the J call TRBJ2-1; D uncertain. The CDR3 contains 12 residues. V lost 7 bases, J lost 8 bases, and 12 bases lay in between. Germline V gives CDR1 SGHTA, CDR2 FQGNSA. The CDR3 bases are TGTGCCAGCACCACTTCCCGGGATGAGCAGTTCTTC. It codes for CASTTSRDEQFF.

The chain has TRBV18 and TRBJ2-5, with D tentatively TRBD2 (6 bases). The CDR3 is 15 amino acids. V lost 1 base to trimming and J lost 2 bases, with 11 bases between them. Germline V CDR1 and CDR2: KGHSH, LQKENI. The CDR3 here is CASSPRRDGQETQYF. As DNA, the CDR3 is TGTGCCAGCTCACCACGGAGGGATGGTCAAGAGACCCAGTACTTC.

The J gene is TRBJ2-6, the V gene TRBV28, with TRBD1 as a possible D gene (6 bases). Trimming removed 5 bases at V and 4 bases at J, with 15 bases between. CDR3 length: 16 amino acids. Germline assignment: CDR1 MDHEN and CDR2 SYDVKM. The CDR3 reads CASSGTTGTGANVLTF. CDR3 DNA sequence: TGTGCCAGCAGTGGCACCACAGGGACCGGGGCCAACGTCCTGACTTTC.

The rearrangement uses TRBV19 and TRBJ1-3, with TRBD1 matching 7 bases. This CDR3 is 14 amino acids long. The germline V gene encodes CDR1 LNHDA and CDR2 SQIVND (reference sequence). The J segment lost 2 bases and the V segment lost 4 bases, leaving 2 bases of the junction unmatched. CDR3: CASSKGTAGNTIYF. The CDR3 bases are TGTGCCAGTAGTAAGGGGACAGCTGGAAACACCATATATTTT.

This clone has only one observation. The chain employs TRBV7-9 and TRBJ1-1, with D maybe TRBD1 (6 bases). Trimming removed 4 bases from V and 0 bases from J, with 6 bases in between. CDR3 size: 13 residues. Germline V lookup: CDR1 SEHNR, CDR2 FQNEAQ (reference sequence). The CDR3 region has the DNA TGTGCCAGCAGCTGGACAGTGAACACTGAAGCTTTCTTT. Protein product: CASSWTVNTEAFF.

The rearrangement joins TRBV19 to TRBJ1-2, with 7 bases fitting TRBD1. Trimming cost V 4 bases and J 8 bases; bases outside gene matches: 7. Looked up from germline, CDR1 is LNHDA and CDR2 is SQIVND (reference sequence). The CDR3 spans 13 residues. The CDR3 DNA is TGTGCCAGTAGTACGGGAGGGGGCGAAGGCTACACCTTC. Amino acids: CASSTGGGEGYTF.

This clone was detected a few times. The chain joins TRBV27 to TRBJ2-1; 7 positions match TRBD2. Germline trimming cut 7 bases from V and 4 bases from J; bases unmatched to any gene: 10. Germline CDR1 is MNHEY and CDR2 is SMNVEV (reference sequence). The CDR3 covers 15 residues. The CDR3 DNA follows: TGTGCCAGCACCCGAGGTGGCGGGGGATACAATGAGCAGTTCTTC. Its protein product is CASTRGGGGYNEQFF.

J is TRBJ1-1 and V is TRBV27; TRBD1 agrees at 8 bases. Germline trimming cut 6 bases from V and 1 base from J; bases unmatched to any gene: 7. Germline V gene data show CDR1 as MNHEY and CDR2 as SMNVEV (reference sequence). The CDR3 sequence is 15 residues long. The CDR3 reads CASSPGGRRNTEAFF. The CDR3 DNA reads as TGTGCCAGCAGCCCAGGGGGCAGGAGGAACACTGAAGCTTTCTTT.

The chain employs TRBV6-5 and TRBJ2-7; TRBD1 aligns across 7 bases. Germline V gene sequence: CDR1 MNHEY, CDR2 SVGAGI. The V and J ends lost 7 bases and 3 bases, in that order; junction bases with no gene match: 9. This CDR3 has 14 residues. In DNA, the CDR3 is TGTGCCAGCACTAAGACAGGGAGCAACTACGAGCAGTACTTC. Its protein product is CASTKTGSNYEQYF.

In DNA, the CDR3 is TGCAGCGCTAGGTCTAACACAGATACGCAGTATTTT. The encoded protein is CSARSNTDTQYF. The chain couples TRBV29-1 to TRBJ2-3; D is unclear. V gave up 7 bases and J gave up 2 bases, with 10 bases separating them. From germline, CDR1 is SQVTM and CDR2 ANQGSEA. The CDR3 has 12 amino acids.

This chain uses TRBV29-1 with TRBJ1-2; D is unclear. Germline assignment: CDR1 SQVTM and CDR2 ANQGSEA. CDR3 size: 10 residues. The V and J ends lost 4 bases and 8 bases respectively, with 8 bases between them. The CDR3 region is CSVGVEGYTF. CDR3 nucleotides: TGCAGCGTTGGAGTTGAGGGCTACACCTTC.

The chain is built from TRBV10-1 and TRBJ2-5; 11 positions match TRBD2. The germline V gene has CDR1 WNHNN and CDR2 SYGVQD (reference sequence). The CDR3 is 17 residues long. V shed 6 bases and J 11 bases; nucleotides not matched to a gene: 20. CDR3 nucleotides: TGCGCCAGCAGCCCTGGACTAGCGGGTCCGTTAAGGATAGAGCAGTACTTC. It translates to CASSPGLAGPLRIEQYF.